This TCR beta chain was found in a study of blood T cells in healthy people across ages. The CDR3 covers 15 residues. V was shortened by 0 bases and J by 5 bases, with 11 bases between the two germline ends. Germline CDR1 is ENHRY and CDR2 is SYGVKD. PCR was performed a second time for roughly 7 to 12 cycles using a sample-barcoded 5' primer and a J-beta primer mix. MiXCR was run by TCRdb on the 5' RACE reads, yielding one entry per CDR3 protein. The sample yields 800,000 or so distinct CDR3 sequences, approximately 67% seen once. V and J are TRBV10-3 and TRBJ1-5; D remains unclear. The sequence came from a man aged 30 to 45 in good health. The sequenced sample consisted of blood. The CDR3 region is CAISESARGDQPQHF. The DNA for the CDR3 is TGTGCCATCAGTGAGTCCGCCAGAGGAGATCAGCCCCAGCATTTT.